These T cell receptor beta chains were read from a single sample in a study of T cell repertoires in cytomegalovirus infection. TCRdb called the reads again in MiXCR, with one record for every CDR3 protein. The data contain 200,000 or so distinct CDR3 sequences, under 30% of them seen just once; the ten biggest clones take up 30% to 35%. Sequenced material: PBMCs. The receptors originated from a human donor in good health (CMV status not recorded). Some clones in this sample may be carry-over from other donors' samples. The CDR3 runs from the conserved cysteine through the conserved F or W. D genes are given only for firm matches. Expanded clones are given a class, and other clones once, few, many or no size at all.

.	.	TRBV24-1	TRBJ2-5	CATSSSRGGLETQYF	TGTGCCACCAGTTCATCCCGAGGGGGGCTAGAGACCCAGTACTTC
.	TRBD2	TRBV11-3	TRBJ2-3	CASSSSGRGDTQYF	TGTGCCAGCAGCTCTAGCGGACGAGGAGATACGCAGTATTTT
few	TRBD1	TRBV12-3/TRBV12-4	TRBJ2-1	CASSPGTEGEDEQFF	TGTGCCAGCAGTCCCGGGACAGAGGGGGAAGATGAGCAGTTCTTC
.	TRBD2	TRBV6-1	TRBJ2-3	CASSELLRGEIDTQYF	TGTGCCAGCAGTGAATTACTGCGGGGGGAAATAGATACGCAGTATTTT
many	TRBD1	TRBV20-1	TRBJ1-5	CSAVRGAGDSNQPQHF	TGCAGTGCGGTCAGGGGGGCCGGGGATAGCAATCAGCCCCAGCATTTT
once	TRBD1	TRBV29-1	TRBJ1-1	CSVGQGGMNTEAFF	TGCAGCGTTGGGCAGGGGGGGATGAACACTGAAGCTTTCTTT
few	.	TRBV5-1	TRBJ2-5	CASRNMAGDVQETQYF	TGCGCCAGCAGAAATATGGCAGGGGATGTCCAGGAGACCCAGTACTTC
few	TRBD2	TRBV7-2	TRBJ2-7	CASSLEAKLAGGEQYF	TGTGCCAGCAGCTTAGAAGCGAAACTAGCGGGGGGAGAGCAGTACTTC
.	TRBD1	TRBV12-3/TRBV12-4	TRBJ2-1	CASRKNDRVNEQFF	TGTGCCAGCAGGAAGAACGACAGGGTCAATGAGCAGTTCTTC
.	TRBD1	TRBV29-1	TRBJ2-7	CSVYDRGNYEQYF	TGCAGCGTGTACGACAGGGGAAACTACGAGCAGTACTTC
.	TRBD1	TRBV5-4	TRBJ2-1	CASSITGTGVYNEQFF	TGTGCCAGCAGCATTACAGGGACAGGAGTCTACAATGAGCAGTTCTTC
few	.	TRBV6-5	TRBJ2-1	CASRSGPPNEQFF	TGTGCCAGCAGATCAGGCCCCCCGAATGAGCAGTTCTTC
.	.	TRBV20-1	TRBJ2-6	CSATVVGANVLTF	TGCAGTGCTACAGTGGTCGGGGCCAACGTCCTGACTTTC
few	TRBD1	TRBV12-3/TRBV12-4	TRBJ1-2	CASSFRDRGLYGYTF	TGTGCCAGCAGTTTCAGAGACAGGGGGCTCTATGGCTACACCTTC
.	TRBD1	TRBV12-5	TRBJ2-1	CASRDRDSSYEQFF	TGTGCTAGCCGGGACCGGGACAGCAGTTACGAGCAGTTCTTC
few	TRBD1	TRBV9	TRBJ1-2	CASSVGDSLNYGYTF	TGTGCCAGCAGCGTCGGGGACAGCCTTAACTATGGCTACACCTTC
.	.	TRBV6-6	TRBJ1-1	CASTQRGNTEAFF	TGTGCCAGCACCCAAAGAGGGAACACTGAAGCTTTCTTT
.	.	TRBV7-3	TRBJ1-1	CASSRWGGRNTEAFF	TGTGCCAGCAGCCGTTGGGGGGGAAGGAACACTGAAGCTTTCTTT
few	.	TRBV7-3	TRBJ2-7	CASSFDSLTDEQYF	TGTGCCAGCAGCTTTGACAGCCTAACTGACGAGCAGTACTTC
.	TRBD1	TRBV29-1	TRBJ1-1	CSVRQGGLAEAFF	TGCAGCGTCAGACAGGGGGGGCTGGCTGAAGCTTTCTTT
.	.	TRBV14	TRBJ2-1	CASSPRTASYNEQFF	TGTGCCAGCAGCCCCAGGACAGCTTCCTACAATGAGCAGTTCTTC
.	.	TRBV15	TRBJ1-1	CATSRDRANTEAFF	TGTGCCACCAGCAGAGATCGTGCGAACACTGAAGCTTTCTTT
few	.	TRBV5-1	TRBJ1-1	CASSASTDWPNTEAFF	TGCGCCAGCAGCGCCTCCACCGACTGGCCTAACACTGAAGCTTTCTTT
many	TRBD1	TRBV7-2	TRBJ1-1	CASSLGQGLRTEAFF	TGTGCCAGCAGCTTAGGACAGGGGCTCCGAACTGAAGCTTTCTTT
.	.	TRBV7-2	TRBJ1-1	CASSPRVGGMNTEAFF	TGTGCCAGCAGCCCAAGAGTGGGGGGTATGAACACTGAAGCTTTCTTT
.	TRBD2	TRBV3-1	TRBJ2-1	CASRLAGGSYNEQFF	TGTGCCAGCAGACTTGCGGGGGGCTCCTACAATGAGCAGTTCTTC
few	.	TRBV7-6	TRBJ2-1	CASRLGTGNEQFF	TGTGCCAGCAGATTAGGTACGGGCAATGAGCAGTTCTTC
.	.	TRBV18	TRBJ2-1	CASSPPGGAGKNEQFF	TGTGCCAGCTCACCCCCAGGGGGGGCTGGGAAAAATGAGCAGTTCTTC
.	.	TRBV6-2/TRBV6-3	TRBJ1-5	CASSGRINQPQHF	TGTGCCAGCAGCGGACGGATAAATCAGCCCCAGCATTTT
.	.	TRBV7-3	TRBJ1-2	CASSLSGAGGYTF	TGTGCCAGCAGCTTATCAGGGGCGGGAGGCTACACCTTC
few	.	TRBV28	TRBJ2-1	CASSFPNEQFF	TGTGCCAGCAGTTTCCCGAATGAGCAGTTCTTC
.	.	TRBV6-5	TRBJ1-1	CASSYSGARTEAFF	TGTGCCAGCAGTTACTCAGGGGCACGCACTGAAGCTTTCTTT
few	.	TRBV20-1	TRBJ1-1	CSARATGPALEAFF	TGCAGTGCTAGAGCGACAGGCCCAGCCCTTGAAGCTTTCTTT
many	.	TRBV6-5	TRBJ1-2	CASSPQGFDGYTF	TGTGCCAGCAGTCCGCAGGGTTTCGATGGCTACACCTTC
few	.	TRBV19	TRBJ1-2	CASLGGSLFYGYTF	TGTGCCTCCTTGGGGGGCAGCCTTTTCTATGGCTACACCTTC
few	.	TRBV6-1	TRBJ1-5	CASRLTVKVVNQPQHF	TGTGCCAGCAGATTGACAGTTAAGGTTGTCAATCAGCCCCAGCATTTT
.	.	TRBV5-1	TRBJ2-1	CASSLQGSYNEQFF	TGCGCCAGCAGCTTGCAGGGCAGCTACAATGAGCAGTTCTTC
few	TRBD2	TRBV12-3/TRBV12-4	TRBJ2-2	CASRLAGANTGELFF	TGTGCCAGCAGACTAGCGGGGGCGAACACCGGGGAGCTGTTTTTT
.	.	TRBV10-3	TRBJ1-1	CAISDGKGYTEAFF	TGTGCCATCAGTGATGGGAAGGGTTACACTGAAGCTTTCTTT
few	.	TRBV19	TRBJ1-2	CASRRDYGYTF	TGTGCCAGTAGAAGGGACTATGGCTACACCTTC
.	.	TRBV7-3	TRBJ2-4	CASSLDSLNIQYF	TGTGCCAGCAGCTTAGACAGCTTAAACATTCAGTACTTC
many	.	TRBV7-9	TRBJ2-7	CASSLGVGGPSSYEQYF	TGTGCCAGCAGCTTAGGAGTTGGGGGACCCAGCTCCTACGAGCAGTACTTC
many	.	TRBV29-1	TRBJ2-5	CSVTPGQQETQYF	TGCAGCGTTACCCCGGGCCAACAAGAGACCCAGTACTTC
many	.	TRBV7-8	TRBJ1-6	CASSTRGSPSGYNSPLHF	TGTGCCAGCAGCACCCGGGGTTCACCCTCGGGATATAATTCACCCCTCCACTTT
.	TRBD1	TRBV6-5	TRBJ1-5	CASSYSIRESGTGGKGSNQPQHF	TGTGCCAGCAGTTACTCTATACGTGAATCCGGGACAGGGGGCAAGGGAAGCAATCAGCCCCAGCATTTT
.	.	TRBV29-1	TRBJ1-2	CSVGDGQFTNYGYTF	TGCAGCGTGGGGGATGGACAGTTCACTAACTATGGCTACACCTTC
.	.	TRBV5-1	TRBJ2-1	CASSPGLRSYNEQFF	TGCGCCAGCAGCCCGGGACTCCGCTCCTACAATGAGCAGTTCTTC
few	.	TRBV6-2/TRBV6-3	TRBJ2-7	CASSYPTAYEQYF	TGTGCCAGCAGTTACCCGACAGCCTACGAGCAGTACTTC
.	TRBD1	TRBV18	TRBJ1-6	CASSPDRGIGNSPLHF	TGTGCCAGCTCACCAGACAGGGGAATAGGTAATTCACCCCTCCACTTT
many	.	TRBV7-9	TRBJ1-1	CASSLDLPNTEAFF	TGTGCCAGCAGCTTAGACCTCCCGAACACTGAAGCTTTCTTT
few	TRBD2	TRBV11-2	TRBJ2-5	CASSLEGGGRETQYF	TGTGCCAGCAGCTTAGAGGGCGGGGGTAGGGAGACCCAGTACTTC
.	.	TRBV29-1	TRBJ1-5	CSVSGGTNQPQHF	TGCAGCGTTTCCGGGGGAACAAATCAGCCCCAGCATTTT
.	.	TRBV27	TRBJ1-3	CASSLSRDGGNTIYF	TGTGCCAGCAGTTTATCCCGAGACGGAGGAAACACCATATATTTT
few	.	TRBV7-9	TRBJ2-7	CASSFGAFGTYEQYF	TGTGCCAGCAGCTTTGGGGCCTTTGGCACCTACGAGCAGTACTTC
few	.	TRBV7-4	TRBJ2-6	CASSPLFGPGANVLTF	.
.	TRBD2	TRBV5-1	TRBJ2-7	CASSQGLAGSEQYF	TGCGCCAGCAGCCAGGGACTAGCGGGAAGCGAGCAGTACTTC
many	TRBD1	TRBV7-8	TRBJ2-1	CASSLDRGPYNEQFF	TGTGCCAGCAGCTTAGACAGGGGCCCCTACAATGAGCAGTTCTTC
.	TRBD2	TRBV19	TRBJ2-1	CASSWTSGDDEQFF	TGTGCCAGTAGTTGGACTAGCGGGGACGATGAGCAGTTCTTC
.	.	TRBV5-4	TRBJ1-2	CASSFRGASPYGYTF	TGTGCCAGCAGCTTTAGGGGGGCGTCCCCCTATGGCTACACCTTC
.	.	TRBV18	TRBJ1-1	CASSQGAGRNTEAFF	TGTGCCAGCTCACAGGGCGCAGGAAGGAACACTGAAGCTTTCTTT